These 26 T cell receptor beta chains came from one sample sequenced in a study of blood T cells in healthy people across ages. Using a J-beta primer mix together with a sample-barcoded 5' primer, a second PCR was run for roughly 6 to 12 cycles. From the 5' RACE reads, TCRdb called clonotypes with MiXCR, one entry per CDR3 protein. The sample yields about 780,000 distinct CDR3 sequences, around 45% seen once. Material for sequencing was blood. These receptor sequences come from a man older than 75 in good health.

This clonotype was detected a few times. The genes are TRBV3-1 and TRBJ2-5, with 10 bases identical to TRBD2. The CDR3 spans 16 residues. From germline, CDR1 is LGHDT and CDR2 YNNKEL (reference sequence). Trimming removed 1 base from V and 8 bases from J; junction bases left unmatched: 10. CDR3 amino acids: CASSQGPAGGSSTQYF. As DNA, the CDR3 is TGTGCCAGCAGCCAAGGTCCAGCGGGAGGGTCGAGTACCCAGTACTTC.

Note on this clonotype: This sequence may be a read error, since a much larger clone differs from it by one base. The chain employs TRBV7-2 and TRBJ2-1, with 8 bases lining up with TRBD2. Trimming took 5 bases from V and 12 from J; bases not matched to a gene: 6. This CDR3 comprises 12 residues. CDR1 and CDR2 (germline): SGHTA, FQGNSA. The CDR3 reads CASSDITSGQFF. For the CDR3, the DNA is TGTGCCAGCAGCGACATAACTAGCGGGCAGTTCTTC.

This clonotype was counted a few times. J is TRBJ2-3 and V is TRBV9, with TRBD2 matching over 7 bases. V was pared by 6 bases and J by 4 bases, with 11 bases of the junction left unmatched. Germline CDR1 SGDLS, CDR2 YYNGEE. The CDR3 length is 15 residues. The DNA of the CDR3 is TGTGCCAGCACCCGTACGGGCGGGAGCGCAGATACGCAGTATTTT. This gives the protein CASTRTGGSADTQYF.

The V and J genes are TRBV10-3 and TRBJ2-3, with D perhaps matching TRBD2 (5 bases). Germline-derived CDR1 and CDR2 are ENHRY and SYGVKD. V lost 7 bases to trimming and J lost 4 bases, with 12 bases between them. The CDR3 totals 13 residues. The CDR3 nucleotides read TGTGCCATCACCCCTGAGGGATCAGATACGCAGTATTTT. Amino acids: CAITPEGSDTQYF.

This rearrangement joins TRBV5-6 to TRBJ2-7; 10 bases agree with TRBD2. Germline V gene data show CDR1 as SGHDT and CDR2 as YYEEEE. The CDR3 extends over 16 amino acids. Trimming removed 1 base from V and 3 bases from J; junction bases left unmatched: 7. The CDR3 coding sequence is TGTGCCAGCAGCTTGTGGGGGACTAGCGAGTTCTACGAGCAGTACTTC. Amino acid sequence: CASSLWGTSEFYEQYF.

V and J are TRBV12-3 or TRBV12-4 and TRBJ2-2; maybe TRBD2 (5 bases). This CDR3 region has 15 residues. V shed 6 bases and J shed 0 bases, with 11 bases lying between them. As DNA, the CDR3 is TGTGCCAGCAGGGACGGACTGGCGAACACCGGGGAGCTGTTTTTT. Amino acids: CASRDGLANTGELFF.

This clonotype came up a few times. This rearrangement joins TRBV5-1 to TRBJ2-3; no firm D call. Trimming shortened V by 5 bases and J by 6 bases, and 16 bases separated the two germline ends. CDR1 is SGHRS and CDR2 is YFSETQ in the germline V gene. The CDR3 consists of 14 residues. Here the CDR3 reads CASRGEPASDTQYF. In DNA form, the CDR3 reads TGCGCCAGCAGAGGAGAGCCCGCCTCGGATACGCAGTATTTT.

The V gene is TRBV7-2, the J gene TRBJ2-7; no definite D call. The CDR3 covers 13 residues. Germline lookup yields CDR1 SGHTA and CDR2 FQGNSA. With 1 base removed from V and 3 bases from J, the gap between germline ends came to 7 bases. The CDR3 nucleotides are TGTGCCAGCAGCTTAGTCGTCAGCTACGAGCAGTACTTC. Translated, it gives CASSLVVSYEQYF.

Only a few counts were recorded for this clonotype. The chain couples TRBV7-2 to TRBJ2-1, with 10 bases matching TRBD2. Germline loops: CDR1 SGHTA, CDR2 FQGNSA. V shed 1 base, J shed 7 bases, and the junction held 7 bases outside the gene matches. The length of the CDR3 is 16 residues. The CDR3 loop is CASSLGSGRAGNEQFF. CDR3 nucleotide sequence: TGTGCCAGCAGCTTAGGGAGCGGGAGGGCCGGTAATGAGCAGTTCTTC.

CDR3 sequence: CSARTSGGSAEQFF. CDR3 DNA: TGCAGTGCTAGGACTAGCGGGGGCTCTGCTGAGCAGTTCTTC. This chain links TRBV20-1 with TRBJ2-1; TRBD2 matches 12 bases. Germline V gene data show CDR1 as DFQATT and CDR2 as SNEGSKA (reference sequence). J lost 9 bases, V lost 3 bases, and 6 bases had no gene match. The CDR3 runs to 14 residues.

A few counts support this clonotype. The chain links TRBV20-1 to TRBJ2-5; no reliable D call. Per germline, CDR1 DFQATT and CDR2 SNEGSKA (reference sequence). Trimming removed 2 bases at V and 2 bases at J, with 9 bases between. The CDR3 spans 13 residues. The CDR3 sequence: CSARKDGQETQYF. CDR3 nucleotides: TGCAGTGCTAGAAAAGACGGACAAGAGACCCAGTACTTC.

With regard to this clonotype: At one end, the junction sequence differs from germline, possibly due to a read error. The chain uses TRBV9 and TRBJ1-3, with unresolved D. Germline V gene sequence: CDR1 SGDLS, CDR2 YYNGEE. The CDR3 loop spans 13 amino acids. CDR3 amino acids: CAGSVTSGNTIYF. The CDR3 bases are TGTGCCGGCAGCGTCACCTCTGGAAACACCATATATTTT.

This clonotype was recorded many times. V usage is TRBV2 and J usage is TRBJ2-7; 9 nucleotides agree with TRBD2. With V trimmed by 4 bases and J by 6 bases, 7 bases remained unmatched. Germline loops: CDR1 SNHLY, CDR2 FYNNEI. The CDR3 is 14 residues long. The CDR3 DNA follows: TGTGCCAGCAGTGTTTTAGCGGGAGCCAGCGAGCAGTACTTC. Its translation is CASSVLAGASEQYF.

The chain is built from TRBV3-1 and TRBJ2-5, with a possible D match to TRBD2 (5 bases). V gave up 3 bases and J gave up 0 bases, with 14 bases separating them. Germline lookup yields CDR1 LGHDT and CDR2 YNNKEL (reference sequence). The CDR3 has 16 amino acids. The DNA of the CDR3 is TGTGCCAGCAGCCACTGGAGGATGAGCGACCAAGAGACCCAGTACTTC. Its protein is CASSHWRMSDQETQYF.

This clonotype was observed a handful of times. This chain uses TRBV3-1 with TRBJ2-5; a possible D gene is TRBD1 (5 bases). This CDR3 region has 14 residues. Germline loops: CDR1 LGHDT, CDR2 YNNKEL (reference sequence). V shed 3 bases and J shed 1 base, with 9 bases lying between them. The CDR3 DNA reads TGTGCCAGCAGCCACAGGGCCACCCAAGAGACCCAGTACTTC. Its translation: CASSHRATQETQYF.

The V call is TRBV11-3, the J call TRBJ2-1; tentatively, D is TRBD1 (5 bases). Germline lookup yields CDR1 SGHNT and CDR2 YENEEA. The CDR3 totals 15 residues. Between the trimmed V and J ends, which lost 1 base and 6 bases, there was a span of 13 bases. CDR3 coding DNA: TGTGCCAGCAGCTTAGGCCCCACCCAGGGCAATGAGCAGTTCTTC. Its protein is CASSLGPTQGNEQFF.

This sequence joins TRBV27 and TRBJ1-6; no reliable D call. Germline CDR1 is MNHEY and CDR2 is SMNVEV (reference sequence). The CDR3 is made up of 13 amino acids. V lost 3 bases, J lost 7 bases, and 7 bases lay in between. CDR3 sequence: CASSFSVNSPLHF. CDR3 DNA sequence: TGTGCCAGCAGTTTTTCAGTAAATTCACCCCTCCACTTT.

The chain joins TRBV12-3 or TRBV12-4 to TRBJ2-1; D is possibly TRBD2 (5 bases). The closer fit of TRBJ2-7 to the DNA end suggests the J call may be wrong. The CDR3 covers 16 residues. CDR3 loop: CASSFDLALSHNEQYF. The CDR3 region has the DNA TGTGCCAGCAGTTTTGACCTAGCCCTCTCCCACAATGAGCAGTACTTC.

The CDR3 bases are TGTGCCAGCAATCTAGCGGGACTTTACAATGAGCAGTACTTC. It yields the protein CASNLAGLYNEQYF. V gene TRBV12-3 or TRBV12-4 combines with J gene TRBJ2-1; 9 positions match TRBD2. The J call is uncertain, as TRBJ2-7 better fits the DNA end. The CDR3 has 14 residues.

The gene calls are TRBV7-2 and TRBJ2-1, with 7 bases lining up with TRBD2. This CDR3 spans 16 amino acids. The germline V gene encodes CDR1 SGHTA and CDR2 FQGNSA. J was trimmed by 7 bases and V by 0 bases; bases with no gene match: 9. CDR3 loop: CASSLAGGSRLNEQFF. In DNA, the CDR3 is TGTGCCAGCAGCTTAGCGGGCGGGAGCCGCTTGAATGAGCAGTTCTTC.

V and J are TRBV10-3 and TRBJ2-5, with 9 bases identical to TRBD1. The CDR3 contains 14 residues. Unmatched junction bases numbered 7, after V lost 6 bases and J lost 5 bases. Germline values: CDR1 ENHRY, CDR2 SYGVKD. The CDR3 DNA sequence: TGTGCCATCAGAGGACAGGGGCTCGGGGAGACCCAGTACTTC. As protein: CAIRGQGLGETQYF.

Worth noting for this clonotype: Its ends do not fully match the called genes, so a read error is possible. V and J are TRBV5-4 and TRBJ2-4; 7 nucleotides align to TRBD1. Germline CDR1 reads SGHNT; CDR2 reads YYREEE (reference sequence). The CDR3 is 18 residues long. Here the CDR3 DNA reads TGTGCCAGCAGCTTGGGGGGAACCGACAGGGCGGCCAAAAACATCCAGTACTTC. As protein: CASSLGGTDRAAKNIQYF.

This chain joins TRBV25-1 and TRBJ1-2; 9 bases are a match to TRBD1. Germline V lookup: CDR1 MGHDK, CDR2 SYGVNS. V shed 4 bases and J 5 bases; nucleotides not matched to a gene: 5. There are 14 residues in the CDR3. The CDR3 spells CASSVPGQGYGYTF. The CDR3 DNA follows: TGTGCCAGCAGTGTTCCGGGACAGGGATATGGCTACACCTTC.

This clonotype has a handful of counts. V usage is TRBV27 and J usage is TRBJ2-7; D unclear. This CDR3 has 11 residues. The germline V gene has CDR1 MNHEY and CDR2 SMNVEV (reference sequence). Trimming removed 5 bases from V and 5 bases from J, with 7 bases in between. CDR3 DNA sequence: TGTGCCAGCAGTACCAACAACGAGCAGTACTTC. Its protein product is CASSTNNEQYF.

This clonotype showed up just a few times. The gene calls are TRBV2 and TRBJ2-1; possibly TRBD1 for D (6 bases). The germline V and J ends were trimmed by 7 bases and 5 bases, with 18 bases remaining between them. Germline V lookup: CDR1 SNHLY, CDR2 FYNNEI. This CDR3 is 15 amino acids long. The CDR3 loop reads CASNPEQGENNEQFF. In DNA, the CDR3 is TGTGCCAGCAACCCGGAACAGGGTGAGAACAATGAGCAGTTCTTC.

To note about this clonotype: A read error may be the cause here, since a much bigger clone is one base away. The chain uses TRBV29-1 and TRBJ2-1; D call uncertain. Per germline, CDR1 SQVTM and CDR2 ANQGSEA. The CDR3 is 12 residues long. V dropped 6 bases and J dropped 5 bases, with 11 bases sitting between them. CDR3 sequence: CSVGILDNEQFF. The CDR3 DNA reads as TGCAGCGTGGGTATACTGGACAATGAGCAGTTCTTC.